This TCR beta chain derives from a study of blood T cell repertoires in COVID-19. On the study more broadly: The study drew acute and convalescent COVID-19 samples from the United States, Italy and Spain. PBMCs, B-cell-depleted T cells, or T cells were the source of the cDNA or gDNA that made up the material.

Germline assignment: CDR1 LGHDT and CDR2 YNNKEL (reference sequence). The CDR3 is 15 residues long. With 8 bases clipped from V and 5 bases from J, the junction kept 13 bases outside the gene matches. Under the authors' procedure: Reference gene primers were amplified, and this amplification served to estimate nucleated cell counts. The data were produced by immunoSEQ multiplex PCR, yet TCRdb's version contains in-frame clones alone and is incomplete. V, J and clone size reflect that table, while D and trimming were determined from the DNA. The sample consists of more than 45,000 clones, approximately 91% of them appearing once.

Sequencing was done on a sample of peripheral blood. The TCR originated in an elderly woman with acute or convalescent COVID-19. The chain employs TRBV3-1 (or the pseudogene TRBV3-2) and TRBJ2-5, with 8 positions matching TRBD2. The CDR3 sequence is CASAPGSGSGETQYF. DNA of the CDR3: TGTGCCAGCGCGCCAGGAAGCGGGAGTGGTGAGACCCAGTACTTC.